The 26 T cell receptor beta chains presented below share a single source sample, sequenced in a study of lymphopenia after photon versus proton radiotherapy. The table came from immunoSEQ multiplex PCR; TCRdb's copy has only in-frame clones and leaves some out. The data contain over 30,000 clones, 84% of them singletons. The sample was peripheral blood, taken from a patient treated with proton-based radiotherapy. Source of these receptors: a woman in her 70s with pancreatic cancer.

The chain carries TRBV11-3 and TRBJ2-2, with TRBD2 matching over 7 bases. This CDR3 is built from 14 residues. With V trimmed by 3 bases and J by 7 bases, 5 bases remained unmatched. Germline V gene lookup returns CDR1 SGHNT and CDR2 YENEEA. The CDR3 is CASSLGSSGGELFF. The DNA of the CDR3 is TGTGCCAGCAGCTTGGGTTCTAGCGGCGGGGAGCTGTTTTTT.

The J gene is TRBJ2-3, the V gene TRBV4-3; the match to TRBD2 covers 8 bases. The CDR3 is 17 residues long. Germline trimming cut 0 bases from V and 7 bases from J; bases unmatched to any gene: 12. Germline-derived CDR1 and CDR2 are LGHNA and YSLEER. CDR3 sequence (DNA): TGCGCCAGCAGCCAAGAGGCTAGCGGGTGGGGTGCTTATACGCAGTATTTT. This translates into CASSQEASGWGAYTQYF.

The gene calls are TRBV28 and TRBJ1-1; D is unresolved. Looked up from germline, CDR1 is MDHEN and CDR2 is SYDVKM. The length of the CDR3 is 14 residues. Deletions cut 5 bases from V and 4 bases from J, with 14 bases between. In nucleotides, the CDR3 is TGTGCCAGCAGTCCCGCGGAGGGCGGCACTGAAGCTTTCTTT. It yields the protein CASSPAEGGTEAFF. The variable domain in full, with the rest retrieved from reference TRBV28 and TRBJ1-1, is DVKVTQSSRYLVKRTGEKVFLECVQDMDHENMFWYRQDPGLGLRLIYFSYDVKMKEKGDIPEGYSVSREKKERFSLILESASTNQTSMYLCASSPAEGGTEAFFGQGTRLTVV.

This clone was observed a handful of times. CDR3 sequence (DNA): TGCGCCAGCAGCATTGCCATGGGTACCTACGAGCAGTACTTC. This gives the protein CASSIAMGTYEQYF. The chain joins TRBV5-1 to TRBJ2-7; D call uncertain. The CDR3 covers 14 residues. The germline CDR1 and CDR2 sequences are SGHRS and YFSETQ. V lost 4 bases and J lost 2, with 13 bases in between.

The chain couples TRBV5-1 to TRBJ2-1; perhaps TRBD1 as D (7 bases). The CDR3 loop spans 13 amino acids. Germline loops: CDR1 SGHRS, CDR2 YFSETQ. V gave up 4 bases and J gave up 9 bases, with 14 bases separating them. The CDR3: CASSVQGRSEQFF. Here the CDR3 DNA reads TGCGCCAGCAGCGTACAGGGGAGGAGTGAGCAGTTCTTC.

The rearrangement links TRBV25-1 to TRBJ2-1, with D perhaps assigned TRBD1 or TRBD2 (5 bases each). The V end was cut by 7 bases, the J end by 2 bases, with 15 bases between. The CDR3 is 15 residues long. The germline V gene encodes CDR1 MGHDK and CDR2 SYGVNS. The CDR3 loop reads CASTLIQGAYNEQFF. CDR3 in DNA: TGTGCCAGCACCCTTATTCAGGGAGCCTACAATGAGCAGTTCTTC.

This chain uses TRBV7-2 with TRBJ1-1; no reliable D call. This CDR3 has 14 amino acids. The germline V gene has CDR1 SGHTA and CDR2 FQGNSA. Trimming left V 3 bases short and J 6 bases short, with 14 bases between. CDR3 DNA: TGTGCCAGCAGCTTGGCAGCCGAGGGAGCTGAAGCTTTCTTT. This codes for CASSLAAEGAEAFF.

The chain has TRBV5-4 and TRBJ2-7; D is perhaps TRBD1 (8 bases). This CDR3 is built from 16 residues. The germline V and J ends were trimmed by 4 bases and 2 bases, with 19 bases remaining between them. Germline values: CDR1 SGHNT, CDR2 YYREEE (reference sequence). CDR3 DNA: TGTGCCAGCAGCCCGGGGGGACAGGTGGGGACCTACGAGCAGTACTTC. Translating gives CASSPGGQVGTYEQYF.

The chain carries TRBV6-5 and TRBJ2-7, with TRBD2 matching 8 bases. V lost 6 bases, J lost 0 bases, and 7 bases stayed unmatched. CDR3 length equals 15 residues. Germline V gene data show CDR1 as MNHEY and CDR2 as SVGAGI. The CDR3 sequence is CASRTSGGSSYEQYF. The CDR3, as DNA: TGTGCCAGCAGGACGAGCGGGGGTAGCTCCTACGAGCAGTACTTC.

The table lists this clone with a few counts. This chain connects TRBV7-2 to TRBJ1-1; 7 bases fit TRBD1. Germline CDR1 and CDR2: SGHTA and FQGNSA. V gave up 2 bases and J gave up 6 bases; unmatched junction bases: 9. This CDR3 is built from 15 residues. The CDR3 loop reads CASSLNFPGGAEAFF. Written as DNA, the CDR3 is TGTGCCAGCAGCTTAAATTTTCCAGGGGGGGCTGAAGCTTTCTTT.

The chain couples TRBV5-1 to TRBJ2-2; 7 bases line up with TRBD2. Germline V gives CDR1 SGHRS, CDR2 YFSETQ. Unmatched junction bases numbered 8, after V lost 2 bases and J lost 7 bases. This CDR3 has 15 amino acids. CDR3 nucleotide sequence: TGCGCCAGCAGCTTTAGGCTAGCGGAGATCGGGGAGCTGTTTTTT. Amino acid sequence: CASSFRLAEIGELFF.

The chain is built from TRBV18 and TRBJ1-2; TRBD1 matches at 7 bases. J was trimmed by 4 bases and V by 2 bases; bases with no gene match: 10. This CDR3 region has 16 residues. Germline loops: CDR1 KGHSH, CDR2 LQKENI. The CDR3 spells CASSPNSDGTAYGYTF. The CDR3 DNA reads TGTGCCAGCTCACCAAACAGCGACGGGACAGCCTATGGCTACACCTTC. Using reference TRBV18 and TRBJ1-2 for the parts outside the CDR3, the full variable domain is NAGVMQNPRHLVRRRGQEARLRCSPMKGHSHVYWYRQLPEEGLKFMVYLQKENIIDESGMPKERFSAEFPKEGPSILRIQQVVRGDSAAYFCASSPNSDGTAYGYTFGSGTRLTVV.

The rearrangement links TRBV11-1 to TRBJ1-1; D unclear. The V and J ends lost 3 bases and 4 bases respectively, with 9 bases between them. The CDR3 runs to 13 residues. Germline values: CDR1 SGHAT, CDR2 FQDESV (reference sequence). CDR3 DNA: TGTGCCAGCAGCTTTCCCGGTGGCACTGAAGCTTTCTTT. This translates into CASSFPGGTEAFF.

J is TRBJ2-1 and V is TRBV19; 8 bases match TRBD1. This CDR3 is 14 amino acids long. The V and J ends lost 5 bases and 5 bases, in that order; junction bases with no gene match: 5. The germline CDR1 and CDR2 sequences are LNHDA and SQIVND (reference sequence). CDR3 nucleotides: TGTGCCAGTAGTGGACAGGGACACCACAATGAGCAGTTCTTC. Amino acids: CASSGQGHHNEQFF. The whole variable domain, remainder taken from reference TRBV19 and TRBJ2-1, is DGGITQSPKYLFRKEGQNVTLSCEQNLNHDAMYWYRQDPGQGLRLIYYSQIVNDFQKGDIAEGYSVSREKKESFPLTVTSAQKNPTAFYLCASSGQGHHNEQFFGPGTRLTVL.

This rearrangement joins TRBV6-4 to TRBJ2-1, with D possibly being TRBD1 or TRBD2 (5 bases each). The germline V gene encodes CDR1 MRHNA and CDR2 SNTAGT. V dropped 5 bases and J dropped 10 bases, with 12 bases sitting between them. CDR3 length: 12 amino acids. The CDR3 here is CASSIQRTEQFF. The CDR3 nucleotides read TGTGCCAGCAGTATACAGCGGACAGAGCAGTTCTTC.

The chain carries TRBV7-2 and TRBJ2-2; 11 positions agree with TRBD1. CDR3 length: 16 amino acids. Germline trimming cut 5 bases from V and 7 bases from J; bases unmatched to any gene: 9. Looked up from germline, CDR1 is SGHTA and CDR2 is FQGNSA. CDR3 loop: CASSTRTGGMFGELFF. DNA for the CDR3: TGTGCCAGCAGCACGAGGACAGGGGGCATGTTCGGGGAGCTGTTTTTT.

The chain is built from TRBV4-3 and TRBJ2-2, with D possibly TRBD1 on 6 matching bases. The CDR3 has 16 amino acids. Between the trimmed V and J ends, which lost 3 bases and 0 bases, there was a span of 11 bases. The germline V gene encodes CDR1 LGHNA and CDR2 YSLEER. CDR3 sequence reads: CASSQRTAPNTGELFF. For the CDR3, the DNA is TGCGCCAGCAGCCAGAGGACAGCCCCGAACACCGGGGAGCTGTTTTTT.

The rearrangement joins TRBV6-5 to TRBJ2-5; TRBD1 might be the D (5 bases). V gave up 5 bases and J gave up 4 bases, with 17 bases separating them. CDR3 size: 15 residues. Germline lookup yields CDR1 MNHEY and CDR2 SVGAGI. CDR3 protein: CASSATSTVGETQYF. The CDR3 nucleotides are TGTGCCAGCAGTGCAACCTCGACAGTAGGAGAGACCCAGTACTTC.

The gene calls are TRBV27 and TRBJ1-1; TRBD1 matches at 10 bases. The germline CDR1 and CDR2 sequences are MNHEY and SMNVEV (reference sequence). With 3 bases clipped from V and 3 bases from J, the junction kept 7 bases outside the gene matches. The CDR3 has 16 amino acids. The CDR3 DNA reads as TGTGCCAGCAGTTTGCTGACAGGGGGCGGGTACACTGAAGCTTTCTTT. Encoded protein: CASSLLTGGGYTEAFF.

This clone was observed once. The gene calls are TRBV6-5 and TRBJ2-6, with D unclear. Germline V CDR1 and CDR2: MNHEY, SVGAGI. CDR3 length: 15 residues. Trimming cost V 5 bases and J 4 bases, with 12 bases left between them. DNA for the CDR3: TGTGCCAGCAGTCCGCTAATGAGCGGGGCCAACGTCCTGACTTTC. It is translated as CASSPLMSGANVLTF.

This chain connects TRBV6-5 to TRBJ1-5; D gene uncertain. The CDR3 contains 14 residues. The germline V and J ends were trimmed by 6 bases and 0 bases, with 9 bases remaining between them. Per the germline V gene, CDR1 is MNHEY and CDR2 is SVGAGI. The CDR3 DNA reads as TGTGCCAGCAGAGCCGAAAATAGCAATCAGCCCCAGCATTTT. The encoded protein is CASRAENSNQPQHF.

This clone was seen once. The chain employs TRBV7-2 and TRBJ2-7; perhaps TRBD1 as D (5 bases). The CDR3 is 15 residues long. Looked up from germline, CDR1 is SGHTA and CDR2 is FQGNSA. V gave up 5 bases and J gave up 2 bases, with 16 bases separating them. The CDR3 spells CASSTHLDSTYEQYF. The CDR3 DNA follows: TGTGCCAGCAGCACCCATCTCGACAGCACCTACGAGCAGTACTTC.

The gene calls are TRBV27 and TRBJ2-5; 8 bases agree with TRBD1. The junction had 5 bases not matched to a gene; V was cut back by 8 bases and J by 6 bases. This CDR3 is built from 12 residues. The V gene's germline CDR1 is MNHEY and CDR2 SMNVEV (reference sequence). The CDR3 DNA reads as TGTGCCAGCTATGACAGGGGAAAGACCCAGTACTTC. Translation: CASYDRGKTQYF.

The chain uses TRBV5-5 and TRBJ1-5; D uncertain. This CDR3 comprises 17 residues. Germline CDR1 is SGHKS and CDR2 is YYEKEE (reference sequence). Trimming removed 7 bases from V and 0 bases from J, with 20 bases in between. The DNA of the CDR3 is TGTGCCAGCCCCCGCCTCGCCAGCCAGAATAGCAATCAGCCCCAGCATTTT. Amino acid sequence: CASPRLASQNSNQPQHF.

The chain couples TRBV5-1 to TRBJ2-3; tentative D call: TRBD1 (7 bases). Deletions cut 4 bases from V and 2 bases from J, with 14 bases between. The germline CDR1 and CDR2 sequences are SGHRS and YFSETQ. This CDR3 has 15 residues. The CDR3 loop reads CASSPRQGLTDTQYF. The CDR3 nucleotides are TGCGCCAGCAGCCCGAGACAGGGACTCACAGATACGCAGTATTTT.

The chain carries TRBV4-1 and TRBJ2-5, with D maybe TRBD2 (5 bases). The CDR3 spans 16 residues. Germline V gene sequence: CDR1 MGHRA, CDR2 YSYEKL. V was clipped by 4 bases and J by 1 base, with 16 bases between them. CDR3 sequence (DNA): TGCGCCAGCAGCCGAGATCCGGGAACGACCCAAGAGACCCAGTACTTC. It specifies CASSRDPGTTQETQYF.